Each of the 14 T cell receptor beta chains below was sequenced from the same sample in a study of cytomegalovirus exposure and HLA in healthy donors. Amplification used 60 Vbeta primers and 13 Jbeta primers. Method: immunoSEQ multiplex PCR; TCRdb's copy keeps in-frame clones and lacks some. The sample records some 170,000 clones, 72% being singletons. The sample consisted of PBMCs. Receptors originate from a human donor in good health.

The V and J genes are TRBV5-4 and TRBJ2-2; D is uncertain. The CDR3 extends over 15 amino acids. Looked up from germline, CDR1 is SGHNT and CDR2 is YYREEE (reference sequence). The ends were cut back, 0 bases at V and 1 base at J, with 7 bases in the middle. The CDR3 sequence is CASSLVSGNTGELFF. Here the CDR3 DNA reads TGTGCCAGCAGCTTGGTTTCGGGGAACACCGGGGAGCTGTTTTTT.

The chain employs TRBV19 and TRBJ1-2; 7 bases map to TRBD1. The germline gives CDR1 LNHDA, CDR2 SQIVND (reference sequence). CDR3 size: 17 residues. Trimming cost V 1 base and J 2 bases; bases outside gene matches: 10. CDR3 in amino acids: CASSIVGRQGGNYGYTF. The CDR3 DNA reads TGTGCCAGTAGTATAGTGGGTCGACAGGGAGGAAACTATGGCTACACCTTC.

The chain links TRBV2 to TRBJ2-7; the match to TRBD1 covers 9 bases. This CDR3 is built from 14 residues. The trim removed 8 bases at V and 0 bases at J, leaving 5 bases unmatched. Germline assignment: CDR1 SNHLY and CDR2 FYNNEI. This chain's CDR3 is CASEPDRGSYEQYF. In DNA, the CDR3 is TGTGCCAGCGAACCGGACAGGGGCTCCTACGAGCAGTACTTC.

The rearrangement uses TRBV19 and TRBJ2-1; D is ambiguous. This CDR3 contains 13 residues. Germline lookup yields CDR1 LNHDA and CDR2 SQIVND (reference sequence). Trimming shortened V by 3 bases and J by 5 bases, and 8 bases separated the two germline ends. CDR3 amino acids: CASSIGGNNEQFF. In DNA, the CDR3 is TGTGCCAGTAGTATCGGCGGAAACAATGAGCAGTTCTTC.

V and J are TRBV18 and TRBJ2-3, with D possibly matching TRBD2 (5 bases). CDR1 is KGHSH, CDR2 LQKENI, per germline. This CDR3 is built from 13 residues. Between the trimmed V and J ends, which lost 6 bases and 2 bases, there was a span of 9 bases. The CDR3 bases are TGTGCCAGCTCTCAGGACTTCACAGATACGCAGTATTTT. Protein: CASSQDFTDTQYF.

The genes are TRBV4-3 and TRBJ2-5; D gene uncertain. V was clipped by 0 bases and J by 0 bases, with 5 bases between them. CDR1 is LGHNA, CDR2 YSLEER, per germline. This CDR3 contains 14 residues. The chain's CDR3 is CASSQDQYQETQYF. CDR3 bases: TGCGCCAGCAGCCAAGATCAGTACCAAGAGACCCAGTACTTC.

The chain employs TRBV2 and TRBJ2-7; 10 bases match TRBD1. The ends lost 4 bases at V and 8 bases at J; junction bases unmatched: 11. This CDR3 region has 15 residues. The V gene's germline CDR1 is SNHLY and CDR2 FYNNEI. The CDR3 spells CASSGGTGAGGKQYF. The CDR3 DNA sequence: TGTGCCAGCAGTGGTGGGACAGGGGCCGGCGGCAAGCAGTACTTC.

The CDR3 loop reads CASLKPSGRTDTQYF. The CDR3 DNA follows: TGTGCCAGCTTAAAACCTAGCGGTCGCACAGATACGCAGTATTTT. The chain is built from TRBV18 and TRBJ2-3; TRBD2 matches 7 bases. The junction had 8 bases not matched to a gene; V was cut back by 7 bases and J by 1 base. Germline V gene lookup returns CDR1 KGHSH and CDR2 LQKENI. The CDR3 extends over 15 amino acids.

The chain couples TRBV5-4 to TRBJ1-1; D is perhaps TRBD1 (6 bases). Trimming shortened V by 4 bases and J by 4 bases, and 17 bases separated the two germline ends. The CDR3 totals 15 residues. The germline CDR1 and CDR2 sequences are SGHNT and YYREEE (reference sequence). This CDR3 is CASSPNGGAGTEAFF. In DNA, the CDR3 is TGTGCCAGCAGCCCGAATGGGGGCGCGGGCACTGAAGCTTTCTTT.

This clone was counted a single time. The CDR3 reads CASSFRGGFDEQYF. The CDR3 DNA sequence: TGCGCCAGCAGTTTTCGAGGAGGGTTCGACGAGCAGTACTTC. J is TRBJ2-7 and V is TRBV5-1; weak D call: TRBD2 (6 bases). The V and J ends lost 5 bases and 5 bases respectively, with 17 bases between them. Germline assignment: CDR1 SGHRS and CDR2 YFSETQ. The CDR3 loop spans 14 amino acids.

Details on this clone: One end of the junction fails to match germline, which may point to a read error. The chain has TRBV7-9 and TRBJ1-4; the match to TRBD1 covers 7 bases. The CDR3 spans 14 residues. The germline V gene has CDR1 SEHNR and CDR2 FQNEAQ (reference sequence). CDR3 nucleotide sequence: TGTGCCGGCAGCTTAGCACAGGGGAATGAAAAACTGTTTTTT. Its translation is CAGSLAQGNEKLFF.

This clone has only one observation. V gene TRBV7-8 combines with J gene TRBJ2-5; D uncertain. The CDR3 length is 16 residues. CDR1 is SGHVS, CDR2 FQNEAQ, per germline. Between the trimmed V and J ends, which lost 1 base and 3 bases, there was a span of 15 bases. This CDR3 is CASSLGSGRGEETQYF. CDR3 nucleotides: TGTGCCAGCAGCTTAGGGTCTGGCAGAGGAGAAGAGACCCAGTACTTC.

About this clone: Compared with germline, one end of the junction differs, possibly owing to a read error. J is TRBJ1-2 and V is TRBV15; D is perhaps TRBD1 (5 bases). CDR1 and CDR2 (germline): LNHNV, YYDKDF (reference sequence). The CDR3 totals 15 residues. The CDR3 loop reads CATSRDLSSGNFDPF. For the CDR3, the DNA is TGTGCCACCAGCAGAGATCTGTCATCAGGGAACTTTGACCCCTTC.

The CDR3 DNA reads as TGCGCCAGCAGCCAAAGACAGGGTGGGTACGAGCAGTACTTC. As protein: CASSQRQGGYEQYF. This chain joins TRBV4-3 and TRBJ2-7; 7 bases align to TRBD1. Unmatched junction bases numbered 5, after V lost 2 bases and J lost 4 bases. Germline V CDR1 and CDR2: LGHNA, YSLEER. The CDR3 spans 14 residues.